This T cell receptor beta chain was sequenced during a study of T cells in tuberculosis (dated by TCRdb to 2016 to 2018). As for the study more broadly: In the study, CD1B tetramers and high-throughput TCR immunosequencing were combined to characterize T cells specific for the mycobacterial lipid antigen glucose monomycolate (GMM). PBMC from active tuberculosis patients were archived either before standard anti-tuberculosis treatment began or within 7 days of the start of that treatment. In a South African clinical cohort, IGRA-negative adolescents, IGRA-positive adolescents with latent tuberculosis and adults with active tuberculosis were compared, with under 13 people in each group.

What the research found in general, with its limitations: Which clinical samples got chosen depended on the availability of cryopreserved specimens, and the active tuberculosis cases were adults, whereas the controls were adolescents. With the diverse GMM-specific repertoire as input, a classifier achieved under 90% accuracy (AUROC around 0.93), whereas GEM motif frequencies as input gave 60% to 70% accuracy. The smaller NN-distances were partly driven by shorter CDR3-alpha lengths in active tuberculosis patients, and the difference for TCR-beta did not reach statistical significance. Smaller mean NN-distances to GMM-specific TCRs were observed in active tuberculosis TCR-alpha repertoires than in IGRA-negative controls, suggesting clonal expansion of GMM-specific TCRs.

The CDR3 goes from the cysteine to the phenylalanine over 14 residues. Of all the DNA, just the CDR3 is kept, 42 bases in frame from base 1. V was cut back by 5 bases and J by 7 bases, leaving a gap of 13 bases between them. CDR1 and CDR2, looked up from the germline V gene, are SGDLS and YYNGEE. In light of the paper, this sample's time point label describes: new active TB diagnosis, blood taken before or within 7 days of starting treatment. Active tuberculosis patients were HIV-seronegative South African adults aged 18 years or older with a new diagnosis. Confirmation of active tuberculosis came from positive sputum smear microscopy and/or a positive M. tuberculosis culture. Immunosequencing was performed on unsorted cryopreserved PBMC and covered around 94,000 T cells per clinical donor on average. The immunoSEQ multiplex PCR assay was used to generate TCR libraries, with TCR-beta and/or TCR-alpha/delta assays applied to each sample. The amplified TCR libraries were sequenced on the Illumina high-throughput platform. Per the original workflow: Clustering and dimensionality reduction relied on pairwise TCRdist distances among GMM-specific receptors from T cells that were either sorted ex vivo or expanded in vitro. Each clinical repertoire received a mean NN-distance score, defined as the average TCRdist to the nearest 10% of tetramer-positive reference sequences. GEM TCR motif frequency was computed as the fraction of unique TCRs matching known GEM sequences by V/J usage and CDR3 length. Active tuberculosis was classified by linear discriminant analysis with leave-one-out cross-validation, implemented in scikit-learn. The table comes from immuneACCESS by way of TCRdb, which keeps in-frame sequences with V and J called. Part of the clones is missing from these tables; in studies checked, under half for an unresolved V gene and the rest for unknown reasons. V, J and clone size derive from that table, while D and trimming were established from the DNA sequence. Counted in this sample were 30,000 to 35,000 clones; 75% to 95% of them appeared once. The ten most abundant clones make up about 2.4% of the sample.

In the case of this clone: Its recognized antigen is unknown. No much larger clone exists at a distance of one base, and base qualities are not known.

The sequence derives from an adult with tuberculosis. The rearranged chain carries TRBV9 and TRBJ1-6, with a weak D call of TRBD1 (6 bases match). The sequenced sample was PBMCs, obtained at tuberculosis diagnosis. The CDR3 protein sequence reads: CASSEQGWNSPLHF. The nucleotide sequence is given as TGTGCCAGCAGTGAACAGGGTTGGAATTCACCCCTCCACTTT.